Listed here are 10 T cell receptor beta chains from one sample, sequenced in a study of long-term antiretroviral therapy in people with HIV. Survey-level immunoSEQ v3.0 assays were run. Using immunoSEQ multiplex PCR, the repertoire was profiled, and TCRdb retains in-frame clones only, with some absent. The sample has 20,000 to 25,000 clones, around 80% seen once. Source: unsorted PBMCs, taken 0.5 years after starting antiretroviral therapy. The receptors stem from a woman aged 40 to 50 with HIV.

This chain joins TRBV4-3 and TRBJ2-3; D assignment may be TRBD1 or TRBD2 (7 bases each). The V and J ends lost 0 bases and 2 bases respectively, with 24 bases between them. The V gene's germline CDR1 is LGHNA and CDR2 YSLEER. The CDR3 extends over 20 amino acids. Here the CDR3 DNA reads TGCGCCAGCAGCCAAGATAGCTTTTCTGTTCAGGGGGGGAACACAGATACGCAGTATTTT. This codes for CASSQDSFSVQGGNTDTQYF.

This clone showed up just once. In DNA form, the CDR3 reads TGCGCCAGCAGCCAAGAGCGTATCAGAAACACCGGGGAGCTGTTTTTT. Translation gives CASSQERIRNTGELFF. This chain uses TRBV4-1 with TRBJ2-2; unclear D gene. CDR3 length: 16 amino acids. V was pared by 0 bases and J by 2 bases, with 10 bases between. Germline V gene sequence: CDR1 MGHRA, CDR2 YSYEKL.

This chain uses TRBV27 with TRBJ2-7, with 7 bases that match TRBD1. The CDR3 totals 14 residues. CDR1 MNHEY and CDR2 SMNVEV come from the germline V gene (reference sequence). Germline trimming cut 2 bases from V and 1 base from J; bases unmatched to any gene: 2. CDR3 in DNA: TGTGCCAGCAGTTTAGACAGGGCGTCCTACGAGCAGTACTTC. Encoded protein: CASSLDRASYEQYF.

The rearrangement joins TRBV28 to TRBJ2-2; 9 nucleotides agree with TRBD2. Germline-derived CDR1 and CDR2 are MDHEN and SYDVKM. V was clipped by 5 bases and J by 5 bases; unmatched bases: 9. This CDR3 comprises 16 residues. The CDR3 DNA sequence: TGTGCCAGCAGTCCATTAGCGGGGGTCTGGACCGGGGAGCTGTTTTTT. Translated: CASSPLAGVWTGELFF.

J is TRBJ2-3 and V is TRBV5-4; 7 positions agree with TRBD2. Trimming at V came to 0 bases and at J to 5 bases, leaving 6 bases not matched to a gene. The CDR3 loop spans 15 amino acids. The germline CDR1 and CDR2 sequences are SGHNT and YYREEE (reference sequence). CDR3 nucleotide sequence: TGTGCCAGCAGCTTGGCGGGACTAATCCAAGATACGCAGTATTTT. Protein product: CASSLAGLIQDTQYF.

The V and J genes are TRBV10-2 and TRBJ2-2; 9 bases are shared with TRBD1. This CDR3 is built from 17 residues. Germline V gene sequence: CDR1 WSHSY, CDR2 SAAADI. V was clipped by 5 bases and J by 0 bases; unmatched bases: 7. The CDR3 bases are TGCGCCAGCAGTTCCTCTAACAGGGGGCCGAACACCGGGGAGCTGTTTTTT. Amino acids: CASSSSNRGPNTGELFF.

The chain joins TRBV30 to TRBJ2-7; D remains ambiguous. The V gene's germline CDR1 is GTSNPN and CDR2 SVGIG (reference sequence). CDR3 length equals 10 residues. Trimming took off 5 bases at V and 2 bases at J, with 4 bases between the two ends. The CDR3 spells CAWGTYEQYF. As DNA, the CDR3 is TGTGCCTGGGGGACCTACGAGCAGTACTTC.

CDR3 sequence reads: CASGSRDTQYF. In DNA, the CDR3 is TGTGCCAGCGGTAGTAGAGATACGCAGTATTTT. The V gene is TRBV28, the J gene TRBJ2-3; D ambiguous. This CDR3 spans 11 amino acids. Trimming stripped 8 bases from V and 5 bases from J, with 8 bases between. Germline-derived CDR1 and CDR2 are MDHEN and SYDVKM.

V is TRBV30 and J is TRBJ2-3, with 12 bases lining up with TRBD2. This CDR3 contains 19 residues. The junction had 12 bases not matched to a gene; V was cut back by 0 bases and J by 2 bases. Germline CDR1 is GTSNPN and CDR2 is SVGIG (reference sequence). The CDR3 loop reads CAWSVWRLAGGVFTDTQYF. The CDR3 nucleotides are TGTGCCTGGAGTGTTTGGCGGCTAGCGGGGGGGGTTTTCACAGATACGCAGTATTTT.

This chain links TRBV28 with TRBJ2-7, with 10 nucleotides matching TRBD1. The CDR3 totals 14 residues. CDR1 MDHEN and CDR2 SYDVKM come from the germline V gene. V lost 9 bases to trimming and J lost 2 bases; unmatched junction nucleotides: 7. This CDR3 is CASVRTGGAYEQYF. DNA for the CDR3: TGTGCCAGTGTCCGGACAGGGGGGGCCTACGAGCAGTACTTC.